One and the same sample provided the 16 T cell receptor beta chains below, sequenced in a study of shared T cell receptors in the human thymus. TCRdb's copy holds only in-frame clones and misses some; the assay was immunoSEQ multiplex PCR. The sample includes about 380,000 clones, more than 85% of them seen just once. Specimen: thymocytes. All receptors derive from a human donor.

The chain employs TRBV2 and TRBJ2-5, with no clear D. CDR1 is SNHLY, CDR2 FYNNEI, per germline. Trimming took off 3 bases at V and 1 base at J, with 3 bases between the two ends. The CDR3 is 12 residues long. Here the CDR3 DNA reads TGTGCCAGCAGTGACAGCCAAGAGACCCAGTACTTC. Amino acid sequence: CASSDSQETQYF.

The chain is built from TRBV4-3 and TRBJ2-1; 8 nucleotides agree with TRBD1. This CDR3 is 15 amino acids long. With 2 bases clipped from V and 8 bases from J, the junction kept 8 bases outside the gene matches. Per germline, CDR1 LGHNA and CDR2 YSLEER. The CDR3 loop is CASSQLDRVKYEQFF. CDR3 DNA: TGCGCCAGCAGCCAACTGGACAGGGTGAAGTATGAGCAGTTCTTC.

This clone appeared a single time. The rearrangement joins TRBV13 to TRBJ1-3, with D uncertain. V was pared by 5 bases and J by 0 bases, with 5 bases between. Per the germline V gene, CDR1 is PRHDT and CDR2 is FYEKMQ (reference sequence). The CDR3 consists of 13 residues. CDR3 loop: CASSRHSGNTIYF. CDR3 nucleotide sequence: TGTGCCAGCAGCCGACACTCTGGAAACACCATATATTTT. The variable domain in full, with the rest retrieved from reference TRBV13 and TRBJ1-3, is AAGVIQSPRHLIKEKRETATLKCYPIPRHDTVYWYQQGPGQDPQFLISFYEKMQSDKGSIPDRFSAQQFSDYHSELNMSSLELGDSALYFCASSRHSGNTIYFGEGSWLTVV.

V is TRBV30 and J is TRBJ2-7; weak D call: TRBD1 (5 bases). Germline assignment: CDR1 GTSNPN and CDR2 SVGIG (reference sequence). The length of the CDR3 is 12 residues. The ends were cut back, 3 bases at V and 3 bases at J, with 9 bases in the middle. The DNA of the CDR3 is TGTGCCTGGAGGGGGCAGGGCTACGAGCAGTACTTC. Amino acid sequence: CAWRGQGYEQYF.

The V call is TRBV10-3, the J call TRBJ1-1, with 8 bases that match TRBD1. V was pared by 4 bases and J by 7 bases, with 5 bases of the junction left unmatched. This CDR3 region has 13 residues. Germline CDR1 ENHRY, CDR2 SYGVKD. CDR3 protein: CAISGTGHGEAFF. The CDR3 DNA sequence: TGTGCCATCAGTGGGACAGGGCATGGTGAAGCTTTCTTT.

This chain connects TRBV4-1 to TRBJ2-1, with 8 nucleotides matching TRBD2. With 4 bases clipped from V and 8 bases from J, the junction kept 16 bases outside the gene matches. Germline V gene sequence: CDR1 MGHRA, CDR2 YSYEKL. The CDR3 has 17 residues. The CDR3 loop reads CASSPPFGTRVHDEQFF. In DNA, the CDR3 is TGCGCCAGCAGCCCCCCGTTCGGGACTAGAGTTCATGATGAGCAGTTCTTC.

There are a few counts of this clone. J is TRBJ2-3 and V is TRBV29-1; D remains unclear. V was pared by 0 bases and J by 2 bases, with 12 bases between. This CDR3 spans 15 amino acids. Germline CDR1 is SQVTM and CDR2 is ANQGSEA. In DNA, the CDR3 is TGCAGCGTTGAAGATGTGGCGGACCCCACAGATACGCAGTATTTT. Amino acid sequence: CSVEDVADPTDTQYF.

Regarding this clone: This sample also contains other DNA sequences that code for the same CDR3. The gene calls are TRBV30 and TRBJ2-1; 9 positions match TRBD2. Per the germline V gene, CDR1 is GTSNPN and CDR2 is SVGIG (reference sequence). This CDR3 has 16 amino acids. V lost 0 bases to trimming and J lost 8 bases; unmatched junction nucleotides: 11. DNA of the CDR3: TGTGCCTGGAGTGTAGTGGCTAGCGGGGAGGGGGATGAGCAGTTCTTC. Translation: CAWSVVASGEGDEQFF. Using reference TRBV30 and TRBJ2-1 for the parts outside the CDR3, the full variable domain is SQTIHQWPATLVQPVGSPLSLECTVEGTSNPNLYWYRQAAGRGLQLLFYSVGIGQISSEVPQNLSASRPQDRQFILSSKKLLLSDSGFYLCAWSVVASGEGDEQFFGPGTRLTVL.

V is TRBV5-4 and J is TRBJ1-2; D might be TRBD1 (6 bases). V lost 3 bases, J lost 6 bases, and 12 bases lay in between. Germline V gives CDR1 SGHNT, CDR2 YYREEE (reference sequence). The CDR3 totals 13 residues. The CDR3 nucleotides are TGTGCCAGCAGCTCGATCTCAGGGGATGGCTACACCTTC. Translating gives CASSSISGDGYTF. The whole variable domain, remainder taken from reference TRBV5-4 and TRBJ1-2, is ETGVTQSPTHLIKTRGQQVTLRCSSQSGHNTVSWYQQALGQGPQFIFQYYREEENGRGNFPPRFSGLQFPNYSSELNVNALELDDSALYLCASSSISGDGYTFGSGTRLTVV.

On this clone itself: Additional DNA sequences in this sample encode the identical CDR3. This chain connects TRBV18 to TRBJ2-7; perhaps D is TRBD1 or TRBD2 (5 bases each). The CDR3 has 12 amino acids. The germline CDR1 and CDR2 sequences are KGHSH and LQKENI. V was pared by 1 base and J by 4 bases, with 5 bases between. The CDR3 coding sequence is TGTGCCAGCTCACCACGGGGGTACGAGCAGTACTTC. Residues: CASSPRGYEQYF.

CDR3 in amino acids: CASSAYRGSNQPQHF. Here the CDR3 DNA reads TGTGCCAGCAGTGCATACAGGGGTAGCAATCAGCCCCAGCATTTT. The genes are TRBV6-5 and TRBJ1-5; TRBD1 agrees at 7 bases. From germline, CDR1 is MNHEY and CDR2 SVGAGI. CDR3 length: 15 residues. The V and J ends lost 5 bases and 0 bases, in that order; junction bases with no gene match: 4.

The rearrangement joins TRBV11-2 to TRBJ1-4; no reliable D call. The CDR3 loop spans 16 amino acids. V lost 7 bases and J lost 0, with 15 bases in between. Germline values: CDR1 SGHAT, CDR2 FQNNGV. The DNA of the CDR3 is TGTGCCAGCACCCTTCCGTCTCGTCCAACTAATGAAAAACTGTTTTTT. Amino acids: CASTLPSRPTNEKLFF.

The chain carries TRBV5-6 and TRBJ2-3; tentative D call: TRBD2 (5 bases). V gave up 2 bases and J gave up 6 bases, with 7 bases separating them. Germline CDR1 and CDR2: SGHDT and YYEEEE. The CDR3 length is 12 residues. This chain's CDR3 is CASSFGVDTQYF. DNA for the CDR3: TGTGCCAGCAGCTTCGGGGTTGATACGCAGTATTTT.

The chain is built from TRBV5-4 and TRBJ2-1; 8 bases map to TRBD2. The CDR3 spans 15 residues. J was trimmed by 3 bases and V by 4 bases; bases with no gene match: 6. The germline V gene has CDR1 SGHNT and CDR2 YYREEE (reference sequence). Here the CDR3 reads CASSPSGRDYNEQFF. The CDR3 DNA is TGTGCCAGCAGCCCGAGCGGGAGAGACTACAATGAGCAGTTCTTC. Full variable domain (rest looked up from reference TRBV5-4 and TRBJ2-1): ETGVTQSPTHLIKTRGQQVTLRCSSQSGHNTVSWYQQALGQGPQFIFQYYREEENGRGNFPPRFSGLQFPNYSSELNVNALELDDSALYLCASSPSGRDYNEQFFGPGTRLTVL.

This clone was observed a single time. This chain connects TRBV10-2 to TRBJ2-3, with 7 bases fitting TRBD2. Germline CDR1 WSHSY, CDR2 SAAADI. CDR3 length equals 16 residues. Trimming took 10 bases from V and 1 from J; bases not matched to a gene: 14. The CDR3 DNA sequence: TGCGCCACCAGGGAAGGGAGGGCCCGTGGCACAGATACGCAGTATTTT. Protein sequence: CATREGRARGTDTQYF.

This clone came up once. The V and J genes are TRBV11-1 and TRBJ1-1, with D unresolved. This CDR3 contains 14 residues. CDR1 is SGHAT, CDR2 FQDESV, per germline (reference sequence). Trimming took 2 bases from V and 0 from J, leaving 7 bases between them. The CDR3 nucleotides read TGTGCCAGCAGCTTATTCAGAATGAACACTGAAGCTTTCTTT. It yields the protein CASSLFRMNTEAFF.